This passage covers 13 T cell receptor beta chains from one sample sequenced in a study of cytomegalovirus exposure and HLA in healthy donors. PCR amplification relied on 60 Vbeta primers (plus 13 Jbeta primers). Only in-frame clones appear in the TCRdb table, and some are missing; sequencing was by immunoSEQ multiplex PCR. The data contain about 180,000 clones, approximately 80% of them singletons. Material for sequencing was PBMCs. These receptor sequences come from a man aged 25 to 40 in good health and CMV-seronegative.

The chain recombines TRBV7-9 with TRBJ2-5, with 12 bases that match TRBD2. The CDR3 has 18 residues. V lost 0 bases, J lost 5 bases, and 10 bases stayed unmatched. CDR1 SEHNR and CDR2 FQNEAQ come from the germline V gene (reference sequence). The CDR3 loop is CASSLAQTSGREGETQYF. DNA of the CDR3: TGTGCCAGCAGCTTAGCGCAGACTAGCGGGAGAGAGGGGGAGACCCAGTACTTC.

The chain joins TRBV11-2 to TRBJ2-2; 7 positions agree with TRBD2. This CDR3 has 18 amino acids. The germline V gene has CDR1 SGHAT and CDR2 FQNNGV. Losses at the gene ends were 0 bases for V and 3 bases for J; bases not matched to a gene: 10. CDR3 bases: TGTGCCAGCAGCTTAGAGATTGGCGGGGGTAGCGACACCGGGGAGCTGTTTTTT. This gives the protein CASSLEIGGGSDTGELFF.

The genes are TRBV12-5 and TRBJ2-1; 12 bases agree with TRBD2. The V and J ends lost 3 bases and 8 bases, in that order; junction bases with no gene match: 14. This CDR3 contains 18 residues. Germline CDR1 reads LGHNT; CDR2 reads FRNRAP. Here the CDR3 reads CASGFQTSGRPVIDEQFF. The CDR3 DNA is TGTGCTAGTGGTTTCCAAACTAGCGGGAGGCCCGTAATAGATGAGCAGTTCTTC.

This sequence joins TRBV5-6 and TRBJ2-1; no definite D call. Trimming pared 0 bases from V and 10 bases from J, leaving 8 bases between. The CDR3 has 12 amino acids. Germline assignment: CDR1 SGHDT and CDR2 YYEEEE. In DNA, the CDR3 is TGTGCCAGCAGCTTGGGGATCAGGGAGCAGTTCTTC. This gives the protein CASSLGIREQFF.

In this sample, this clone turned up once. The chain carries TRBV10-3 and TRBJ2-2; tentative D call: TRBD2 (6 bases). V lost 3 bases, J lost 3 bases, and 14 bases lay in between. The CDR3 is 16 amino acids. Germline V CDR1 and CDR2: ENHRY, SYGVKD. CDR3 nucleotides: TGTGCCATCAGTGAAATAAGCGCGGGGCACACCGGGGAGCTGTTTTTT. It translates to CAISEISAGHTGELFF.

This chain uses TRBV28 with TRBJ2-1; D might be TRBD2 (6 bases). Trimming took off 1 base at V and 7 bases at J, with 23 bases between the two ends. This CDR3 spans 18 amino acids. The germline V gene has CDR1 MDHEN and CDR2 SYDVKM. The CDR3 protein is CASSLLGRVEGTQNEQFF. In DNA, the CDR3 is TGTGCCAGCAGTTTATTGGGTCGCGTCGAGGGGACTCAGAATGAGCAGTTCTTC.

The rearrangement uses TRBV7-8 and TRBJ2-5, with 7 positions matching TRBD1. The CDR3 consists of 13 residues. The junction had 0 bases not matched to a gene; V was cut back by 1 base and J by 4 bases. Looked up from germline, CDR1 is SGHVS and CDR2 is FQNEAQ. The CDR3 spells CASSLDRGETQYF. DNA of the CDR3: TGTGCCAGCAGCTTAGACAGGGGAGAGACCCAGTACTTC.

The genes are TRBV28 and TRBJ1-2; D perhaps matches TRBD1 (6 bases). The CDR3 spans 13 residues. The V gene's germline CDR1 is MDHEN and CDR2 SYDVKM. V gave up 6 bases and J gave up 8 bases, with 16 bases separating them. Here the CDR3 reads CASSPGDLWGYTF. In nucleotides, the CDR3 is TGTGCCAGCAGCCCAGGGGACCTCTGGGGCTACACCTTC.

This chain uses TRBV18 with TRBJ2-2; 10 bases agree with TRBD1. Germline lookup yields CDR1 KGHSH and CDR2 LQKENI. This CDR3 is built from 15 residues. The J segment lost 3 bases and the V segment lost 4 bases, leaving 2 bases of the junction unmatched. In DNA form, the CDR3 reads TGTGCCAGCTCACGCGGGACAGGGGACACCGGGGAGCTGTTTTTT. Translating it yields CASSRGTGDTGELFF.

The J gene is TRBJ1-6, the V gene TRBV5-8; D uncertain. In germline, CDR1 is SGHTS, CDR2 YDEGEE. CDR3 length: 17 amino acids. Trimming stripped 3 bases from V and 0 bases from J, with 13 bases between. This CDR3 reads CASSSNPRSSYNSPLHF. In DNA, the CDR3 is TGTGCCAGCAGCTCTAACCCGAGAAGCTCCTATAATTCACCCCTCCACTTT.

The chain carries TRBV19 and TRBJ2-3, with 9 bases that match TRBD1. After removal of 3 bases from V and 4 bases from J, the junction contained 8 bases not matched to a gene. Germline CDR1 LNHDA, CDR2 SQIVND (reference sequence). The CDR3 loop spans 16 amino acids. CDR3 region: CASSILWDRDPDTQYF. CDR3 coding DNA: TGTGCCAGTAGTATCTTGTGGGACAGGGATCCAGATACGCAGTATTTT.

The gene calls are TRBV28 and TRBJ2-5; 9 nucleotides match TRBD2. CDR1 MDHEN and CDR2 SYDVKM come from the germline V gene. Trimming cost V 10 bases and J 3 bases; bases outside gene matches: 9. This CDR3 spans 14 amino acids. CDR3 in amino acids: CATTLAGDKETQYF. The CDR3 nucleotides are TGTGCCACGACATTAGCGGGAGACAAAGAGACCCAGTACTTC.

J is TRBJ1-6 and V is TRBV9; TRBD1 might be the D (5 bases). The V end was cut by 3 bases, the J end by 8 bases, with 6 bases between. Looked up from germline, CDR1 is SGDLS and CDR2 is YYNGEE. The CDR3 loop spans 12 amino acids. CDR3 bases: TGTGCCAGCAGCGCGGGGGATTCACCCCTCCACTTT. Translated: CASSAGDSPLHF.